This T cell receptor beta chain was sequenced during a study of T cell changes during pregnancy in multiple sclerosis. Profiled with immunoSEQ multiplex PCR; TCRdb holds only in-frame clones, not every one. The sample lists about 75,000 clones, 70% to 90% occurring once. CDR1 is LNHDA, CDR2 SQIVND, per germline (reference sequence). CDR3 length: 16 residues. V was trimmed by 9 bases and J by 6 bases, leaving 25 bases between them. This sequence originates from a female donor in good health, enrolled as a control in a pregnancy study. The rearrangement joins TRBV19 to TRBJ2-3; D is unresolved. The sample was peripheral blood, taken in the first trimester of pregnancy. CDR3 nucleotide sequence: TGTGCCAGCCGAACATCCACAGCTTCCTTTGGGGATACGCAGTATTTT. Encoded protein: CASRTSTASFGDTQYF.